This TCR beta chain was found in a study of cytomegalovirus exposure and HLA in healthy donors. Turning to the study itself: Drawn from HLA-typed donors, 80 million to 95 million unique TCRs were held in an early data release. The Caucasian-associated ancestry cluster held roughly 84% of roughly 370 genotyped donors.

General observations from the study: Per a prior analysis, the majority of TCR beta V segments were productive roughly 87% or roughly 30% of the time. DRB1 had the most TCR associations and HLA-C the fewest, a later analysis found, with rates varying by HLA locus.

With respect to this clone: Its matching antigen is unknown.

The CDR3 length is 16 residues. Germline V CDR1 and CDR2: KGHSH, LQKENI. The ends lost 3 bases at V and 0 bases at J; junction bases unmatched: 7. The PCR employed 60 Vbeta primers together with 13 Jbeta primers. Libraries were prepared by immunoSEQ multiplex PCR; TCRdb keeps only in-frame clonotypes and omits some of them. The sample carries some 80,000 clones, about 80% recorded once. The J gene is TRBJ2-7, the V gene TRBV18, with 8 bases matching TRBD1. Sequencing input: PBMCs. The sequence was collected from a man aged 45-65 years in good health and CMV-seronegative. The CDR3 protein is CASSPTRQGASYEQYF. The DNA for the CDR3 is TGTGCCAGCTCACCCACCCGGCAGGGGGCCTCCTACGAGCAGTACTTC.